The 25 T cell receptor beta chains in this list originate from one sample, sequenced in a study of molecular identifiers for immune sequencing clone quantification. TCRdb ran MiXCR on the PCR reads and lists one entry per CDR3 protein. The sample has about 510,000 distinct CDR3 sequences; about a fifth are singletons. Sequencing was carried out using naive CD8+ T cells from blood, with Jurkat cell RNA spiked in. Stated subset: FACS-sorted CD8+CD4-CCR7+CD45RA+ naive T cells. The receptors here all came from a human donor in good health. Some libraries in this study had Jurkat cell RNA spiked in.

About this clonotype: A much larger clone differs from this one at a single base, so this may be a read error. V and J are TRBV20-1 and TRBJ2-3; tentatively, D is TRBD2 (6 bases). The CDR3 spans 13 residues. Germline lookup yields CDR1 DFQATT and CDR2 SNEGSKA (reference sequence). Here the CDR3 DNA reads TGCAGTGCAACGGGACTCCTCACAGATGCGCAGTATTTT. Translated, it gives CSATGLLTDAQYF.

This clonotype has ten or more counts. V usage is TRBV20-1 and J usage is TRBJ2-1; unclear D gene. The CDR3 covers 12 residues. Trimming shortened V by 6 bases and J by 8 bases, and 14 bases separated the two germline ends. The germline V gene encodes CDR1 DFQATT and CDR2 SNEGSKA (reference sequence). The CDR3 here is CSAPTLGDEQFF. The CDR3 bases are TGCAGTGCCCCCACTCTGGGCGATGAGCAGTTCTTC.

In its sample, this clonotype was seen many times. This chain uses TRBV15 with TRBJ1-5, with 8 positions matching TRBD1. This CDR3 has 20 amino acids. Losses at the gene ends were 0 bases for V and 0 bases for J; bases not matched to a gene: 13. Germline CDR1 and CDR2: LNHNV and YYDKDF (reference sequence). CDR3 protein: CATSRDRPRGLTSSNQPQHF. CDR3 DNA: TGTGCCACCAGCAGAGATCGTCCCAGGGGGCTAACGTCTAGCAATCAGCCCCAGCATTTT.

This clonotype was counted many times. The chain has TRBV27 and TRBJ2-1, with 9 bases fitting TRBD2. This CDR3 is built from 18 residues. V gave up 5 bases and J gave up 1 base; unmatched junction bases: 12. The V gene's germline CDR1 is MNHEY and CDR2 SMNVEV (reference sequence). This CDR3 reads CASSPLTSGGRSYNEQFF. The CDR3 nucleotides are TGTGCCAGCAGTCCTCTAACAAGCGGGGGGCGGTCCTACAATGAGCAGTTCTTC.

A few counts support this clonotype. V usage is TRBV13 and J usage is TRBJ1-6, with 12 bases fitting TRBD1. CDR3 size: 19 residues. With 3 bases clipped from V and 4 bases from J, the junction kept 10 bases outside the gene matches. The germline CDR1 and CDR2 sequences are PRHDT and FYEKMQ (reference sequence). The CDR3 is CASSFPGQGASPYNSPLHF. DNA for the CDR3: TGTGCCAGCAGCTTCCCGGGACAGGGGGCCAGCCCTTATAATTCACCCCTCCACTTT. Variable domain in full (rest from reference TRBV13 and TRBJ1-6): AAGVIQSPRHLIKEKRETATLKCYPIPRHDTVYWYQQGPGQDPQFLISFYEKMQSDKGSIPDRFSAQQFSDYHSELNMSSLELGDSALYFCASSFPGQGASPYNSPLHFGNGTRLTVT.

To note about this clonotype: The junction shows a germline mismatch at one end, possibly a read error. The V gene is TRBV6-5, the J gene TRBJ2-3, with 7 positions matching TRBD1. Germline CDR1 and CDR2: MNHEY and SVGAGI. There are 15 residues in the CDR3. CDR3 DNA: TGTGCCAGCAGTTACTCGGAGAGTGGGACAGATGCGCAGTATTTT. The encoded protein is CASSYSESGTDAQYF.

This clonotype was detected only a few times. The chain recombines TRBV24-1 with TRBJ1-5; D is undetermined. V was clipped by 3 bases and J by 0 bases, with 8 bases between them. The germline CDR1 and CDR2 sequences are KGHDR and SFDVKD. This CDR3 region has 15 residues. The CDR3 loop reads CATSDRRSSNQPQHF. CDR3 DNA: TGTGCCACCAGTGATCGCAGGAGTAGCAATCAGCCCCAGCATTTT.

The CDR3 bases are TGCGCCAGCAGCCAAGATCTTGGGGACGGCTATACGCAGTATTTT. This encodes CASSQDLGDGYTQYF. The chain combines TRBV4-3 with TRBJ2-3; D is possibly TRBD1 or TRBD2 (5 bases each). CDR3 length: 15 residues. In germline, CDR1 is LGHNA, CDR2 YSLEER. V lost 0 bases to trimming and J lost 7 bases, with 14 bases between them.

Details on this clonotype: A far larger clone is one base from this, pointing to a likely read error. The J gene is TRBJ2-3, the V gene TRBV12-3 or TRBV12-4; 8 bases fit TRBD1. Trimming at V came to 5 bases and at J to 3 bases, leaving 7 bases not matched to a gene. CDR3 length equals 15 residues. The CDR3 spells CASSLYRGMTDTQYF. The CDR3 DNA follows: TGTGCCAGCAGTCTATACAGGGGGATGACAGATACGCAGTATTTT.

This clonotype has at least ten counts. DNA for the CDR3: TGCGCCAGCAGCTTGAGGATGACAGGGGGCTTCTACGAGCAGTACTTC. It translates to CASSLRMTGGFYEQYF. This sequence joins TRBV5-1 and TRBJ2-7; 10 nucleotides match TRBD1. Per the germline V gene, CDR1 is SGHRS and CDR2 is YFSETQ. The length of the CDR3 is 16 residues. Trimming took 1 base from V and 3 from J; bases not matched to a gene: 7.

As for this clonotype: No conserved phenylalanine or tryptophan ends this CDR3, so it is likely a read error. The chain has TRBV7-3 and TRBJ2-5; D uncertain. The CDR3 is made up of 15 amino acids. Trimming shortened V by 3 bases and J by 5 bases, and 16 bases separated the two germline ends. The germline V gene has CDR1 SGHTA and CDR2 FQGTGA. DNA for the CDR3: TGTGCCAGCAGCTTCGGAGTGGGAAGGTGGGAGACCCAGTACTCC. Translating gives CASSFGVGRWETQYS.

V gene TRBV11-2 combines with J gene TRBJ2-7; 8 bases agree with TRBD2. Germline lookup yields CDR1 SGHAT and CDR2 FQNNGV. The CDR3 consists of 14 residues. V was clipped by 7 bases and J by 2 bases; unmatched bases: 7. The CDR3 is CASTRLARTYEQYF. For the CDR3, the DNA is TGTGCCAGCACCAGACTAGCGAGAACCTACGAGCAGTACTTC.

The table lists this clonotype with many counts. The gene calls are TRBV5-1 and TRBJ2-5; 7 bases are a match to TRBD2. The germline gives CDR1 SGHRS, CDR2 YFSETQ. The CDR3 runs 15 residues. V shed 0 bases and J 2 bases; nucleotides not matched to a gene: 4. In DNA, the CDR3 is TGCGCCAGCAGCTTGGGCGGGAGAGCTCAAGAGACCCAGTACTTC. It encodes CASSLGGRAQETQYF.

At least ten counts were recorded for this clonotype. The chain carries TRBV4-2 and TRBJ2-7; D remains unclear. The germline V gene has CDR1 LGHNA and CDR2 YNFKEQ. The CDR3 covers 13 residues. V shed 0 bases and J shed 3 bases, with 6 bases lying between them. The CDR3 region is CASSQESVYEQYF. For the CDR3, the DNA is TGTGCCAGCAGCCAAGAGTCGGTCTACGAGCAGTACTTC.

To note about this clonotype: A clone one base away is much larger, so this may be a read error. CDR3 loop: CASRLQGVAYGYTF. For the CDR3, the DNA is TGTGCCAGCAGGTTACAGGGAGTCGCCTATGGCTACACCTTC. The chain uses TRBV6-2 or TRBV6-3 and TRBJ1-2, with D possibly TRBD1 on 6 matching bases. Trimming left V 6 bases short and J 4 bases short, with 15 bases between. The CDR3 is 14 amino acids. Germline V lookup: CDR1 MNHEY, CDR2 SVGEGT.

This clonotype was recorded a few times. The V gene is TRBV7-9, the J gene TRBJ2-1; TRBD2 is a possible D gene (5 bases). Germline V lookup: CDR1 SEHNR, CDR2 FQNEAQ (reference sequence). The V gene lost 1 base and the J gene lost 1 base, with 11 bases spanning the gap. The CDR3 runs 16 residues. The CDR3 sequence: CASSLGASRSYNEQFF. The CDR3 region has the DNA TGTGCCAGCAGCTTAGGGGCTAGCAGATCCTACAATGAGCAGTTCTTC.

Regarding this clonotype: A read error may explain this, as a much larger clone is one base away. The CDR3 spells CASSLTLDTDTEAFF. The CDR3 nucleotides read TGTGCCAGCAGCTTGACACTCGATACAGACACTGAAGCTTTCTTT. V and J are TRBV7-9 and TRBJ1-1; the D is unclear. The CDR3 is 15 amino acids. Trimming took 3 bases from V and 3 from J, leaving 14 bases between them. Looked up from germline, CDR1 is SEHNR and CDR2 is FQNEAQ (reference sequence).

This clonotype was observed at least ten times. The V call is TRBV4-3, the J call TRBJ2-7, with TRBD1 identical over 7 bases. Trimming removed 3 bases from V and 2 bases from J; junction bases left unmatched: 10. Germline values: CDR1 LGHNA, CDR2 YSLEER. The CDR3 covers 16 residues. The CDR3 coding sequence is TGCGCCAGCAGCCAGAAAAGGGGGCGCGGCGCCTACGAGCAGTACTTC. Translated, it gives CASSQKRGRGAYEQYF.

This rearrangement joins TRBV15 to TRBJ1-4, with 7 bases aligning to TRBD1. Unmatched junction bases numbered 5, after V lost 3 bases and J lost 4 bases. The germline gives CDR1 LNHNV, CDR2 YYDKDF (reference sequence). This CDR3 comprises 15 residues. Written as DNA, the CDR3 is TGTGCCACCAGCAGGGGAGGGACAGTTAATGAAAAACTGTTTTTT. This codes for CATSRGGTVNEKLFF.

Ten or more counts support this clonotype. The CDR3 protein is CASSSPVDNEQFF. The DNA for the CDR3 is TGTGCCAGCAGCTCCCCGGTCGATAATGAGCAGTTCTTC. V gene TRBV11-2 combines with J gene TRBJ2-1, with unresolved D. V dropped 4 bases and J dropped 7 bases, with 11 bases sitting between them. The germline V gene has CDR1 SGHAT and CDR2 FQNNGV. The CDR3 contains 13 residues.

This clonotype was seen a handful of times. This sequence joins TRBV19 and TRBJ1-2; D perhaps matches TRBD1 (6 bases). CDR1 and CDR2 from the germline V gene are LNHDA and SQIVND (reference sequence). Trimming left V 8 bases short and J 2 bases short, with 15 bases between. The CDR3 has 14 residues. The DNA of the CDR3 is TGTGCCAGTTCTCCCGGGACAACAAACTATGGCTACACCTTC. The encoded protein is CASSPGTTNYGYTF.

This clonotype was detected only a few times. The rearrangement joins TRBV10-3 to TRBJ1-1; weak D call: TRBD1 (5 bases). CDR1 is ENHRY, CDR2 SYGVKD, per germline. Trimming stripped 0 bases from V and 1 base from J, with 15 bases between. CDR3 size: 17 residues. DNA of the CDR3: TGTGCCATCAGTGAGTCCGGGACGCAAAAGGGGAACACTGAAGCTTTCTTT. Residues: CAISESGTQKGNTEAFF.

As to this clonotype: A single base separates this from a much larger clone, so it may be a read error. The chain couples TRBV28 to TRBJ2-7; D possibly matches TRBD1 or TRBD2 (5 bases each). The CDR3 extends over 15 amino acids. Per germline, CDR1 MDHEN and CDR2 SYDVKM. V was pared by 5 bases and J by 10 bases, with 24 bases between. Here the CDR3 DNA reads TGTGCCAGCAGTGCAACCGGGACCTCAAATCCCGATCAGTACTTC. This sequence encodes CASSATGTSNPDQYF. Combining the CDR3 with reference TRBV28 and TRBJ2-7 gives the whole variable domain DVKVTQSSRYLVKRTGEKVFLECVQDMDHENMFWYRQDPGLGLRLIYFSYDVKMKEKGDIPEGYSVSREKKERFSLILESASTNQTSMYLCASSATGTSNPDQYFGPGTRLTVT.

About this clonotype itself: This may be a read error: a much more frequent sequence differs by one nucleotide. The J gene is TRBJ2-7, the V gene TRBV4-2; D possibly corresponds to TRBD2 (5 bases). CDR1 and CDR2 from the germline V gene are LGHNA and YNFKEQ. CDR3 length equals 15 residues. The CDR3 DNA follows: TGTGCCAACAGCCAAGAAAGTGACTACCCCTACGAGCAGTACTTC. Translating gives CANSQESDYPYEQYF.

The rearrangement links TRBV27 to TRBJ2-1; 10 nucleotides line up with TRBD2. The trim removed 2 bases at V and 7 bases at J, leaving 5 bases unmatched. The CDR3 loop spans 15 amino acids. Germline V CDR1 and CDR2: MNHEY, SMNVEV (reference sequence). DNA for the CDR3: TGTGCCAGCAGTTTACAAGCGGGAGGGGGAAATGAGCAGTTCTTC. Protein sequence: CASSLQAGGGNEQFF.